The next 15 T cell receptor beta chains were all read from a single sample in a study of cytomegalovirus exposure and HLA in healthy donors. The PCR made use of 60 Vbeta and 13 Jbeta primers. Sequencing used immunoSEQ multiplex PCR; TCRdb keeps in-frame clones, though not all of them. The sample has 150,000 or so clones, approximately 70% seen once. Source material: PBMCs. The receptors derive from a woman between 18 and 29 years old in good health and CMV-seronegative.

The rearrangement uses TRBV7-2 and TRBJ1-5; 8 bases map to TRBD1. The germline gives CDR1 SGHTA, CDR2 FQGNSA. The CDR3 contains 14 residues. Trimming cost V 5 bases and J 7 bases; bases outside gene matches: 7. The DNA for the CDR3 is TGTGCCAGCAGCCCAGCAGGGGGCGGACAGCCCCAGCATTTT. It translates to CASSPAGGGQPQHF.

This sequence joins TRBV20-1 and TRBJ1-2; 7 nucleotides align to TRBD1. This CDR3 contains 11 residues. CDR1 and CDR2 (germline): DFQATT, SNEGSKA (reference sequence). V shed 6 bases and J 7 bases; nucleotides not matched to a gene: 5. The CDR3 region has the DNA TGCAGTGCCGAAGGGGGCTCTGGCTACACCTTC. Protein: CSAEGGSGYTF.

This clone has just one count. The chain combines TRBV19 with TRBJ1-3; D not certain. This CDR3 has 15 amino acids. Germline CDR1 reads LNHDA; CDR2 reads SQIVND (reference sequence). V was clipped by 7 bases and J by 2 bases, with 15 bases between them. The chain's CDR3 is CASIPRVGTGNTIYF. As DNA, the CDR3 is TGTGCCAGTATCCCTCGGGTGGGTACTGGAAACACCATATATTTT.

V and J are TRBV19 and TRBJ1-3; D is unresolved. The CDR3 is made up of 13 amino acids. Germline V CDR1 and CDR2: LNHDA, SQIVND (reference sequence). The germline V and J ends were trimmed by 0 bases and 8 bases, with 8 bases remaining between them. The CDR3, as DNA: TGTGCCAGTAGTATAGACGGAGCATACACCATATATTTT. Protein sequence: CASSIDGAYTIYF.

The chain carries TRBV28 and TRBJ2-7; tentatively, D is TRBD1 (6 bases). The V and J ends lost 4 bases and 6 bases respectively, with 13 bases between them. The CDR3 has 13 residues. Per germline, CDR1 MDHEN and CDR2 SYDVKM. The chain's CDR3 is CASSSLQGREQYF. The CDR3 coding sequence is TGTGCCAGCAGTTCCTTACAGGGTCGCGAGCAGTACTTC.

CDR3 sequence reads: CASSQASGEGYEQYF. CDR3 DNA sequence: TGTGCCAGCAGCCAAGCTAGCGGGGAGGGGTACGAGCAGTACTTC. The genes are TRBV7-8 and TRBJ2-5, with 9 bases fitting TRBD2. Near its end, the DNA agrees better with TRBJ2-7, so the J call may be wrong. CDR3 length equals 15 residues. CDR1 and CDR2 (germline): SGHVS, FQNEAQ.

The chain uses TRBV15 and TRBJ2-5, with D unresolved. The CDR3 runs to 14 residues. Germline V lookup: CDR1 LNHNV, CDR2 YYDKDF (reference sequence). Between the trimmed V and J ends, which lost 8 bases and 1 base, there was a span of 14 bases. The CDR3 sequence: CATHNEARQETQYF. CDR3 sequence (DNA): TGTGCCACCCACAACGAGGCACGCCAAGAGACCCAGTACTTC.

This clone was counted a few times. The chain uses TRBV6-6 and TRBJ1-2; TRBD1 agrees at 7 bases. The CDR3 sequence is 15 residues long. CDR1 MNHNY and CDR2 SVGAGI come from the germline V gene (reference sequence). Germline trimming cut 6 bases from V and 4 bases from J; bases unmatched to any gene: 11. The CDR3 nucleotides read TGTGCCAGCAGGGTCCGGGACAGCGAATTCTATGGCTACACCTTC. It encodes CASRVRDSEFYGYTF.

The chain has TRBV19 and TRBJ1-5; 7 nucleotides line up with TRBD1. The length of the CDR3 is 14 residues. Germline values: CDR1 LNHDA, CDR2 SQIVND (reference sequence). Trimming took 5 bases from V and 5 from J; bases not matched to a gene: 6. The CDR3 reads CASSPDRTYQPQHF. In nucleotides, the CDR3 is TGTGCCAGTAGTCCGGACAGGACTTATCAGCCCCAGCATTTT.

The sample holds one count of this clone. The chain employs TRBV7-2 and TRBJ2-7; tentative D call: TRBD1 (5 bases). CDR1 is SGHTA, CDR2 FQGNSA, per germline. V lost 2 bases to trimming and J lost 9 bases, with 17 bases between them. The CDR3 covers 14 residues. The CDR3 region is CASSLNAGHIGQYV. CDR3 DNA: TGTGCCAGCAGCTTAAATGCAGGACACATAGGGCAGTACGTC.

Here the CDR3 DNA reads TGTGCCATCAGTGAGTCGGGGGGAAGCTCTGGAAACACCATATATTTT. Residues: CAISESGGSSGNTIYF. The rearrangement uses TRBV10-3 and TRBJ1-3; D is possibly TRBD1 (5 bases). CDR1 and CDR2 (germline): ENHRY, SYGVKD. The V gene lost 0 bases and the J gene lost 0 bases, with 9 bases spanning the gap. The CDR3 sequence is 16 residues long.

The chain joins TRBV19 to TRBJ1-4, with 7 bases matching TRBD1. The trim removed 4 bases at V and 0 bases at J, leaving 5 bases unmatched. The germline V gene has CDR1 LNHDA and CDR2 SQIVND (reference sequence). The CDR3 contains 16 residues. The CDR3 protein is CASSKARGATNEKLFF. The CDR3 DNA reads TGTGCCAGTAGTAAGGCCAGGGGGGCAACTAATGAAAAACTGTTTTTT.

J is TRBJ2-5 and V is TRBV7-9; 9 bases are a match to TRBD1. V dropped 5 bases and J dropped 7; count of bases not matched to a gene: 11. Germline V gene data show CDR1 as SEHNR and CDR2 as FQNEAQ (reference sequence). CDR3 size: 15 residues. Written as DNA, the CDR3 is TGTGCCAGCAGCCTGGACAGGGGTTTTATAGGGACCCAGTACTTC. Translating gives CASSLDRGFIGTQYF.

This clone was counted between two and nine times. The chain carries TRBV4-3 and TRBJ2-5, with 10 bases aligning to TRBD2. The germline gives CDR1 LGHNA, CDR2 YSLEER. V shed 5 bases, J shed 2 bases, and the junction held 8 bases outside the gene matches. This CDR3 spans 16 amino acids. CDR3 residues: CASSWSGTSEQETQYF. In nucleotides, the CDR3 is TGCGCCAGCAGCTGGTCCGGGACTAGCGAGCAAGAGACCCAGTACTTC.

J is TRBJ1-1 and V is TRBV25-1, with D possibly TRBD1 on 5 matching bases. Per the germline V gene, CDR1 is MGHDK and CDR2 is SYGVNS. The CDR3 sequence is 15 residues long. The V gene lost 2 bases and the J gene lost 1 base, with 11 bases spanning the gap. The CDR3, as DNA: TGTGCCAGCAGTGAAGTCCGGCAGGGGAACACTGAAGCTTTCTTT. Encoded protein: CASSEVRQGNTEAFF.